The 18 T cell receptor beta chains below all came from one sample that was sequenced in a study of T cells after posttransplantation cyclophosphamide. Here immunoSEQ multiplex PCR was the method, and the copy in TCRdb shows in-frame clones only, minus some. The sample lists some 14,000 clones, approximately 73% seen once, with more than 0.95% in the top ten. Material for sequencing was memory CD4+ T cells sorted from PBMCs. The receptors derive from a man in his forties or fifties.

This chain uses TRBV5-1 with TRBJ2-3; 7 bases line up with TRBD2. The CDR3 has 14 residues. V lost 4 bases and J lost 2; bases outside the gene matches: 4. Germline assignment: CDR1 SGHRS and CDR2 YFSETQ. CDR3 sequence: CASSPLAVTDTQYF. The CDR3 DNA sequence: TGCGCCAGCAGCCCTCTAGCGGTCACAGATACGCAGTATTTT.

The chain is built from TRBV14 and TRBJ2-1, with 11 nucleotides matching TRBD1. Per the germline V gene, CDR1 is SGHDN and CDR2 is FVKESK. The CDR3 is 20 residues long. With V trimmed by 1 base and J by 0 bases, 11 bases remained unmatched. Here the CDR3 reads CASSQVPGQGVTSSYNEQFF. In nucleotides, the CDR3 is TGTGCCAGCAGCCAAGTCCCGGGACAGGGGGTAACAAGCTCCTACAATGAGCAGTTCTTC.

The V gene is TRBV28, the J gene TRBJ2-1, with D possibly being TRBD2 (5 bases). The V gene lost 3 bases and the J gene lost 8 bases, with 8 bases spanning the gap. This CDR3 spans 12 amino acids. Germline lookup yields CDR1 MDHEN and CDR2 SYDVKM. Here the CDR3 reads CASSLRRDEQFF. As DNA, the CDR3 is TGTGCCAGCAGTTTGCGGCGGGATGAGCAGTTCTTC.

The gene calls are TRBV14 and TRBJ1-3; D is unclear. CDR3 size: 15 residues. V was cut by 4 bases and J by 2 bases, with 12 bases left in between. Germline CDR1 and CDR2: SGHDN and FVKESK. The CDR3 DNA reads as TGTGCCAGCAGCCTCTGGGCCGGGGCTGGAAACACCATATATTTT. This translates into CASSLWAGAGNTIYF.

This clone was recorded a few times. This rearrangement joins TRBV7-2 to TRBJ2-7; possible D gene TRBD2, 6 bases. The CDR3 loop spans 15 amino acids. V lost 3 bases, J lost 9 bases, and 21 bases lay in between. The V gene's germline CDR1 is SGHTA and CDR2 FQGNSA. The CDR3 sequence: CASSFGSIAAFAQYF. The CDR3 DNA is TGTGCCAGCAGCTTTGGGAGTATAGCGGCCTTTGCGCAGTACTTC. Full variable domain (outside the CDR3, taken from reference TRBV7-2 and TRBJ2-7): GAGVSQSPSNKVTEKGKDVELRCDPISGHTALYWYRQSLGQGLEFLIYFQGNSAPDKSGLPSDRFSAERTGGSVSTLTIQRTQQEDSAVYLCASSFGSIAAFAQYFGPGTRLTVT.

This clone was counted only a few times. J is TRBJ1-4 and V is TRBV25-1; 10 positions agree with TRBD1. The V and J ends lost 4 bases and 6 bases, in that order; junction bases with no gene match: 5. The length of the CDR3 is 15 residues. Germline CDR1 is MGHDK and CDR2 is SYGVNS. CDR3: CASSVLGTGDEKLFF. Written as DNA, the CDR3 is TGTGCCAGCAGTGTCCTTGGGACAGGGGATGAAAAACTGTTTTTT. Combining the CDR3 with reference TRBV25-1 and TRBJ1-4 gives the whole variable domain EADIYQTPRYLVIGTGKKITLECSQTMGHDKMYWYQQDPGMELHLIHYSYGVNSTEKGDLSSESTVSRIRTEHFPLTLESARPSHTSQYLCASSVLGTGDEKLFFGSGTQLSVL.

This chain joins TRBV5-1 and TRBJ1-1, with TRBD1 matching over 7 bases. Germline lookup yields CDR1 SGHRS and CDR2 YFSETQ. Trimming at V came to 4 bases and at J to 2 bases, leaving 2 bases not matched to a gene. The CDR3 totals 13 residues. CDR3 region: CASSRDSNTEAFF. The CDR3 coding sequence is TGCGCCAGCAGCCGGGACAGCAACACTGAAGCTTTCTTT.

The chain combines TRBV28 with TRBJ2-5; 8 positions agree with TRBD2. The assigned J gene may be wrong: the sequence end matches TRBJ2-7 better. This CDR3 has 15 amino acids. Per the germline V gene, CDR1 is MDHEN and CDR2 is SYDVKM. The CDR3 DNA sequence: TGTGCCAGCAGTCAGGCCGGGACTAGCTCCTACGAGCAGTACTTC. It translates to CASSQAGTSSYEQYF.

The chain recombines TRBV11-3 with TRBJ2-3; the D gene is possibly TRBD1 (6 bases). V was pared by 0 bases and J by 0 bases, with 16 bases between. This CDR3 comprises 18 residues. Germline V gene lookup returns CDR1 SGHNT and CDR2 YENEEA. The CDR3 nucleotides read TGTGCCAGCAGCTTAGATTGGAGTGGGGGCTCGAGCACAGATACGCAGTATTTT. Translating gives CASSLDWSGGSSTDTQYF.

This clone was picked up one time. DNA of the CDR3: TGTGCCAGCAGCCCACGACAGGGGGCGAACGAGCAGTACTTC. Protein sequence: CASSPRQGANEQYF. The chain couples TRBV5-4 to TRBJ2-7; the match to TRBD1 covers 10 bases. CDR1 and CDR2 from the germline V gene are SGHNT and YYREEE (reference sequence). This CDR3 has 14 amino acids. Trimming cost V 4 bases and J 5 bases; bases outside gene matches: 6.

This chain joins TRBV5-1 and TRBJ2-3, with unresolved D. Germline V gene sequence: CDR1 SGHRS, CDR2 YFSETQ. The CDR3 is 12 residues long. V shed 2 bases and J shed 2 bases, with 3 bases lying between them. The CDR3: CASSFNTDTQYF. CDR3 sequence (DNA): TGCGCCAGCAGCTTTAACACAGATACGCAGTATTTT. Variable domain in full (rest from reference TRBV5-1 and TRBJ2-3): KAGVTQTPRYLIKTRGQQVTLSCSPISGHRSVSWYQQTPGQGLQFLFEYFSETQRNKGNFPGRFSGRQFSNSRSEMNVSTLELGDSALYLCASSFNTDTQYFGPGTRLTVL.

This chain joins TRBV15 and TRBJ1-4; no firm D call. The V and J ends lost 0 bases and 7 bases respectively, with 6 bases between them. Per the germline V gene, CDR1 is LNHNV and CDR2 is YYDKDF (reference sequence). This CDR3 is built from 13 residues. CDR3 DNA sequence: TGTGCCACCAGCAGAGATCCCCTTGAAAAACTGTTTTTT. It yields the protein CATSRDPLEKLFF.

The V and J genes are TRBV19 and TRBJ2-7, with 7 bases fitting TRBD2. Trimming removed 3 bases from V and 2 bases from J; junction bases left unmatched: 7. CDR1 LNHDA and CDR2 SQIVND come from the germline V gene (reference sequence). This CDR3 region has 15 residues. The CDR3 DNA is TGTGCCAGTAGTATCGGGGCGGGAGTGGCCTACGAGCAGTACTTC. As protein: CASSIGAGVAYEQYF.

The chain carries TRBV5-4 and TRBJ2-7; TRBD2 aligns across 11 bases. The germline V gene has CDR1 SGHNT and CDR2 YYREEE (reference sequence). This CDR3 is 14 amino acids long. V was pared by 1 base and J by 4 bases, with 1 base of the junction left unmatched. CDR3 nucleotide sequence: TGTGCCAGCAGCTTGCCTAGCGGGAGGTACGAGCAGTACTTC. As protein: CASSLPSGRYEQYF. The full variable domain, completed using reference TRBV5-4 and TRBJ2-7, is ETGVTQSPTHLIKTRGQQVTLRCSSQSGHNTVSWYQQALGQGPQFIFQYYREEENGRGNFPPRFSGLQFPNYSSELNVNALELDDSALYLCASSLPSGRYEQYFGPGTRLTVT.

The chain uses TRBV5-6 and TRBJ2-1; maybe TRBD1 (6 bases). CDR3 length equals 16 residues. The V end lost 4 bases, the J end lost 0 bases, and 14 bases lay between the germline ends. Germline values: CDR1 SGHDT, CDR2 YYEEEE. The CDR3: CASSKGHFSSYNEQFF. The CDR3 region has the DNA TGTGCCAGCAGCAAGGGACACTTCAGCTCCTACAATGAGCAGTTCTTC.

V is TRBV5-8 and J is TRBJ1-4; D is undetermined. Germline V gene lookup returns CDR1 SGHTS and CDR2 YDEGEE. This CDR3 is 15 amino acids long. V gave up 0 bases and J gave up 7 bases, with 13 bases separating them. The CDR3 here is CASSLGQGLGEKLFF. In DNA form, the CDR3 reads TGTGCCAGCAGCTTGGGGCAAGGACTTGGTGAAAAACTGTTTTTT.

This clone was found once. This chain links TRBV4-1 with TRBJ2-1, with 7 bases lining up with TRBD1. This CDR3 contains 12 residues. Trimming at V came to 4 bases and at J to 14 bases, leaving 8 bases not matched to a gene. Germline CDR1 reads MGHRA; CDR2 reads YSYEKL. The CDR3 loop reads CASSLTGARKFF. CDR3 nucleotide sequence: TGCGCCAGCAGCCTCACAGGGGCGAGAAAGTTCTTC.

The J gene is TRBJ2-2, the V gene TRBV5-6; 8 positions match TRBD1. The CDR3 totals 18 residues. J gave up 6 bases and V 3 bases, and 16 bases lay outside the gene matches. CDR1 is SGHDT and CDR2 is YYEEEE in the germline V gene. The CDR3 spells CASSSERRQLQGAGELFF. DNA for the CDR3: TGTGCCAGCAGCTCGGAAAGGCGGCAGTTACAGGGGGCCGGGGAGCTGTTTTTT.